A single sample is the source of the 5 T cell receptor beta chains below, sequenced in a study of blood T cell repertoires in COVID-19. Assay used: immunoSEQ multiplex PCR; TCRdb lists only in-frame clones, some missing. This table holds under 60,000 clones, 85% to 90% found once. The sample taken for sequencing was peripheral blood. Receptor source: an older woman with COVID-19, enrolled during active disease.

V is TRBV28 and J is TRBJ2-1; 9 bases are a match to TRBD2. The CDR3 spans 15 residues. Germline lookup yields CDR1 MDHEN and CDR2 SYDVKM. The ends lost 6 bases at V and 6 bases at J; junction bases unmatched: 9. This CDR3 is CASSPTSGRRNEQFF. The CDR3 DNA is TGTGCCAGCAGCCCGACTAGCGGCCGACGCAATGAGCAGTTCTTC.

This rearrangement joins TRBV5-1 to TRBJ1-1; D gene ambiguous. The CDR3 sequence is 16 residues long. Trimming took off 4 bases at V and 7 bases at J, with 23 bases between the two ends. Per germline, CDR1 SGHRS and CDR2 YFSETQ. As DNA, the CDR3 is TGCGCCAGCAGCCCCTCTGGTGGGCAGGCAATCAATGAAGCTTTCTTT. This encodes CASSPSGGQAINEAFF.

This rearrangement joins TRBV28 to TRBJ1-4; 7 bases are shared with TRBD1. V was pared by 2 bases and J by 11 bases, with 8 bases of the junction left unmatched. Germline CDR1 and CDR2: MDHEN and SYDVKM. The CDR3 runs to 14 residues. CDR3 sequence (DNA): TGTGCCAGCAGTTTAGGGGGACAGCTCGGGAAACTGTTTTTT. Protein product: CASSLGGQLGKLFF.

The J gene is TRBJ1-5, the V gene TRBV7-8; TRBD1 matches 8 bases. The V and J ends lost 5 bases and 2 bases, in that order; junction bases with no gene match: 8. CDR1 is SGHVS and CDR2 is FQNEAQ in the germline V gene. The CDR3 has 16 amino acids. CDR3 region: CASSGRQGIGNQPQHF. The CDR3 nucleotides read TGTGCCAGCAGCGGACGACAGGGGATCGGCAATCAGCCCCAGCATTTT.

This sequence joins TRBV7-9 and TRBJ1-1; D remains unclear. CDR3 length: 13 residues. V lost 4 bases to trimming and J lost 5 bases, with 11 bases between them. The V gene's germline CDR1 is SEHNR and CDR2 FQNEAQ (reference sequence). The CDR3 sequence: CASSSILETEAFF. The CDR3 DNA sequence: TGTGCCAGCAGCTCGATTCTGGAGACTGAAGCTTTCTTT.